The present TCR beta chain was sequenced within a study of OX40 agonist ivuxolimab in advanced cancers. Across the study: Every patient in dose escalation had hepatocellular carcinoma, melanoma, renal cell or head and neck cancer. Partial responses were seen in three patients, one with hepatocellular carcinoma and two with cutaneous melanoma. The study's findings and limits: At doses 0.1 to 3.0 mg/kg, CD4+ and CD8+ clones expanded. CD4+ T cells averaged fewer expanded clones than CD8+ T cells.

Concerning this clone itself: Its antigen is unidentified.

Profiled with immunoSEQ multiplex PCR; TCRdb holds only in-frame clones, not every one. Of about 76,000 clones in the sample, about 85% were seen once. There are 16 residues in the CDR3. Germline assignment: CDR1 SGHVS and CDR2 FNYEAQ. V was cut by 4 bases and J by 0 bases, with 14 bases left in between. The chain combines TRBV7-6 with TRBJ2-3; possibly TRBD2 for D (6 bases). Source: CD4+ or CD8+ T cells sorted from blood, taken in a trial of the OX40 agonist ivuxolimab. The clonotype comes from an adult with an advanced solid tumor such as melanoma, head and neck, liver or kidney cancer. CDR3: CASSSPAGTSTDTQYF. Written as DNA, the CDR3 is TGTGCCAGCAGCTCCCCCGCGGGGACTAGCACAGATACGCAGTATTTT.